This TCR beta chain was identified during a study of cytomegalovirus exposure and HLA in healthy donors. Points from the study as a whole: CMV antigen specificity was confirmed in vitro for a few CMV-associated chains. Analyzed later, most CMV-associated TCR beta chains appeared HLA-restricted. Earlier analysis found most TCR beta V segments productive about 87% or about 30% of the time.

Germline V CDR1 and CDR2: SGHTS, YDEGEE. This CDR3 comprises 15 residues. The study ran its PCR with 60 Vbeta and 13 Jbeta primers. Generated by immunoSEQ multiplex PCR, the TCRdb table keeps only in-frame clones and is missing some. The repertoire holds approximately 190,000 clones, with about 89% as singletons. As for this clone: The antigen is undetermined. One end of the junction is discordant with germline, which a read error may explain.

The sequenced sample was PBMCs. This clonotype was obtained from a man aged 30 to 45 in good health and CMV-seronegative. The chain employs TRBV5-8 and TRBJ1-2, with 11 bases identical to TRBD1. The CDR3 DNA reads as TGTGCCAGCAGCCAGGCCGGGACAGGGGGTACCGGGAGCGTCTTC. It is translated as CASSQAGTGGTGSVF. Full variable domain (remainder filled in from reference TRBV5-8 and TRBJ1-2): EAGVTQSPTHLIKTRGQQATLRCSPISGHTSVYWYQQALGLGLQFLLWYDEGEERNRGNFPPRFSGRQFPNYSSELNVNALELEDSALYLCASSQAGTGGTGSVFGSGTRLTVV.